These 10 T cell receptor beta chains were sequenced from one sample in a study of T cells after yellow fever vaccination. TCRdb analysed the 5' RACE reads with MiXCR anew, one entry per CDR3 protein. The sample yields hundreds of thousands of distinct CDR3 sequences, roughly 12% seen once. The material sequenced was PBMCs, taken on the day of the yellow fever booster vaccination. All receptors come from a man aged 25-45 years who received the YFV17D yellow fever vaccine.

The CDR3 DNA follows: TGTGCCAGCGCTACAGCTCAAGAGACCCAGTACTTC. This sequence encodes CASATAQETQYF. This chain links TRBV12-3 or TRBV12-4 with TRBJ2-5; D remains unclear. Trimming took 8 bases from V and 2 from J, leaving 9 bases between them. The CDR3 extends over 12 amino acids.

This chain uses TRBV20-1 with TRBJ2-7; D call uncertain. Germline-derived CDR1 and CDR2 are DFQATT and SNEGSKA (reference sequence). The CDR3 length is 12 residues. The CDR3 protein is CSAGSYTYEQYF. As DNA, the CDR3 is TGCAGCGCCGGGTCTTATACCTACGAGCAGTACTTC.

This sequence joins TRBV29-1 and TRBJ2-1, with 13 bases aligning to TRBD2. CDR1 and CDR2 (germline): SQVTM, ANQGSEA. V shed 7 bases, J shed 4 bases, and the junction held 10 bases outside the gene matches. CDR3 length: 16 residues. The CDR3 sequence: CSGDTSGRAVYNEQFF. Here the CDR3 DNA reads TGCAGCGGGGACACTAGCGGGAGGGCCGTTTACAATGAGCAGTTCTTC.

The chain recombines TRBV29-1 with TRBJ2-3; D ambiguous. The germline CDR1 and CDR2 sequences are SQVTM and ANQGSEA. This CDR3 has 12 residues. V was clipped by 5 bases and J by 1 base, with 7 bases between them. Here the CDR3 reads CSVKERTDTQYF. The CDR3 nucleotides read TGCAGCGTTAAGGAGCGCACAGATACGCAGTATTTT.

The chain combines TRBV12-3 or TRBV12-4 with TRBJ2-2; D remains ambiguous. The CDR3 consists of 13 residues. Trimming cost V 5 bases and J 7 bases, with 11 bases left between them. In DNA form, the CDR3 reads TGTGCCAGCAGTAATGAGATAGGCGGGGAGCTGTTTTTT. Its protein product is CASSNEIGGELFF.

CDR3 residues: CASSEYFERAGEDNEQFF. The CDR3 nucleotides read TGTGCCAGCAGTGAATATTTCGAACGAGCGGGAGAGGACAATGAGCAGTTCTTC. This chain connects TRBV25-1 to TRBJ2-1; 8 positions agree with TRBD2. The ends lost 0 bases at V and 5 bases at J; junction bases unmatched: 12. The CDR3 has 18 amino acids. Per germline, CDR1 MGHDK and CDR2 SYGVNS.

The chain combines TRBV20-1 with TRBJ2-2; no reliable D call. Trimming removed 7 bases from V and 0 bases from J, with 6 bases in between. The germline CDR1 and CDR2 sequences are DFQATT and SNEGSKA (reference sequence). The CDR3 spans 12 residues. The CDR3 sequence is CSVGANTGELFF. CDR3 nucleotide sequence: TGCAGTGTAGGCGCGAACACCGGGGAGCTGTTTTTT.

The rearrangement joins TRBV6-5 to TRBJ1-1; weak D call: TRBD1 (5 bases). The germline V gene encodes CDR1 MNHEY and CDR2 SVGAGI. The CDR3 totals 14 residues. V dropped 7 bases and J dropped 2 bases, with 14 bases sitting between them. CDR3 loop: CASKDTRYNTEAFF. The CDR3 region has the DNA TGTGCCAGCAAGGACACACGGTACAACACTGAAGCTTTCTTT.

This clonotype was seen a handful of times. The genes are TRBV9 and TRBJ2-1; weak D call: TRBD2 (5 bases). The CDR3 runs 14 residues. Trimming pared 0 bases from V and 5 bases from J, leaving 9 bases between. Germline values: CDR1 SGDLS, CDR2 YYNGEE. As DNA, the CDR3 is TGTGCCAGCAGCGTAGCAGGAGGCCACAATGAGCAGTTCTTC. Translating it yields CASSVAGGHNEQFF.

This clonotype has just a few counts. This sequence joins TRBV5-1 and TRBJ1-6, with unresolved D. This CDR3 region has 19 residues. Per germline, CDR1 SGHRS and CDR2 YFSETQ. The V end lost 1 base, the J end lost 0 bases, and 17 bases lay between the germline ends. The CDR3 coding sequence is TGCGCCAGCAGCTTGAACCCTCCGGGTCTCAGCTCCTATAATTCACCCCTCCACTTT. Translating it yields CASSLNPPGLSSYNSPLHF.